The sequence of this TCR beta chain was determined in a study of shared clonotypes between healthy human individuals. The CDR3 runs 15 residues. Germline CDR1 MGHRA, CDR2 YSYEKL. Trimming took off 4 bases at V and 5 bases at J, with 17 bases between the two ends. The data were produced by immunoSEQ multiplex PCR, yet TCRdb's version contains in-frame clones alone and is incomplete. The table lists 950,000 to 1,100,000 clones, under 80% of them singletons. This clone occurred once. Investigators divided CD4+ cells into CD45RA+ naive and CD45RA-negative memory subsets. This receptor was obtained from a man aged 18 to 30 in good health. The sequenced sample consisted of memory CD4+ T cells sorted from blood. Subset specified: CD45RA-negative fraction. The rearrangement uses TRBV4-1 and TRBJ2-5; tentative D call: TRBD2 (6 bases). In DNA, the CDR3 is TGCGCCAGCAGCCTTCAAGGCCTAGCGACGGAGACCCAGTACTTC. Translated, it gives CASSLQGLATETQYF.